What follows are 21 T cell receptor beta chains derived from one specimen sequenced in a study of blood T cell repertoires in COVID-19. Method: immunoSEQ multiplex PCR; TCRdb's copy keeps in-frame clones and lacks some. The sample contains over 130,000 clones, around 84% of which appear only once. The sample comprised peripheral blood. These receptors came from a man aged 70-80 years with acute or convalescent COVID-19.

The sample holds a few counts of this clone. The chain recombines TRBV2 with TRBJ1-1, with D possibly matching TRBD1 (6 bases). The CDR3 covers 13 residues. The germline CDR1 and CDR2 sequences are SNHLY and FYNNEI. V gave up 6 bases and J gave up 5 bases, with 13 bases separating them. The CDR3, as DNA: TGTGCCAGCAGCTATTCAGGGGTAACTGAAGCTTTCTTT. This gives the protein CASSYSGVTEAFF.

CDR3 protein: CASRKDRGVYNSPLHF. In DNA form, the CDR3 reads TGCGCCAGCAGAAAGGACAGGGGGGTATATAATTCACCCCTCCACTTT. The chain has TRBV5-1 and TRBJ1-6; 10 nucleotides agree with TRBD1. The length of the CDR3 is 16 residues. The V gene end was trimmed by 5 bases and the J gene end by 4 bases; junction bases not matched to a gene: 6. Germline V gene sequence: CDR1 SGHRS, CDR2 YFSETQ.

The DNA for the CDR3 is TGTGCCAGTAGTACTTATCTAGCGGGGGGAACCTACGAGCAGTACTTC. Translated, it gives CASSTYLAGGTYEQYF. The chain uses TRBV19 and TRBJ2-7, with 11 bases fitting TRBD2. CDR3 length: 16 amino acids. The ends lost 4 bases at V and 2 bases at J; junction bases unmatched: 7. CDR1 LNHDA and CDR2 SQIVND come from the germline V gene (reference sequence).

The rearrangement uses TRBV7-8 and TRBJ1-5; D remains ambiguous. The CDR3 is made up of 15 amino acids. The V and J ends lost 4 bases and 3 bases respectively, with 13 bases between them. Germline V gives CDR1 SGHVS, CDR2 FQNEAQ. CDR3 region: CASSSHDRDNQPQHF. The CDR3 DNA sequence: TGTGCCAGCAGCTCTCACGACCGGGACAATCAGCCCCAGCATTTT.

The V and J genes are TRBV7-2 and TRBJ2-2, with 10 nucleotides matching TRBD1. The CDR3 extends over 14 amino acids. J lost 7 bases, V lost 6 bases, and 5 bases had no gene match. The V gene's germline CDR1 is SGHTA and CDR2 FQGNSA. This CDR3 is CASRRTGGGGELFF. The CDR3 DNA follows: TGTGCCAGCAGGCGGACAGGGGGAGGCGGGGAGCTGTTTTTT.

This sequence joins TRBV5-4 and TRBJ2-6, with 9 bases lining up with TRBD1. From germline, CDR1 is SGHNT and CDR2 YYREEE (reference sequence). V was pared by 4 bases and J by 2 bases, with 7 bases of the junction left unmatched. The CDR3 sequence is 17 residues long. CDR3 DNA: TGTGCCAGCAGCCCGATAGGACAGGGGACTGGGGCCAACGTCCTGACTTTC. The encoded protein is CASSPIGQGTGANVLTF.

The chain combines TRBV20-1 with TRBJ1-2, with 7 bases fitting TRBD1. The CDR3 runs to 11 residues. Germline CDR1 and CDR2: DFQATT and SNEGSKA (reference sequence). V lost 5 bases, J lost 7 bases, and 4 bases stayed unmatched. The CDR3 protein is CSAPRQGGYTF. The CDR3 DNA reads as TGCAGTGCTCCTCGACAGGGTGGCTACACCTTC.

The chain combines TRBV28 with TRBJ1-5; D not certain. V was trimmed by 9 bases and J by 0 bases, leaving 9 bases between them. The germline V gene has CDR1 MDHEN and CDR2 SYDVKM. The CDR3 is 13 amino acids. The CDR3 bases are TGTGCCAGTCGTCGGGATAGCAATCAGCCCCAGCATTTT. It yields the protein CASRRDSNQPQHF.

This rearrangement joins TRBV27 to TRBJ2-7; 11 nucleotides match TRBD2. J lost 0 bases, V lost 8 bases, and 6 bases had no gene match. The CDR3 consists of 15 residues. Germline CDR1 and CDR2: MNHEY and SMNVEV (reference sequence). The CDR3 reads CASRTSGQSSYEQYF. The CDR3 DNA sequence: TGTGCCAGCCGGACTAGCGGGCAGAGCTCCTACGAGCAGTACTTC.

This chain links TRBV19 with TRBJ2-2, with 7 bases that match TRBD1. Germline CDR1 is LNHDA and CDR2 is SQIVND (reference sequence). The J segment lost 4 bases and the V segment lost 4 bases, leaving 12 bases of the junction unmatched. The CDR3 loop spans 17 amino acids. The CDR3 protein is CASSRDPGGRGTGELFF. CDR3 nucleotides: TGTGCCAGTAGTAGAGATCCAGGGGGTCGGGGCACCGGGGAGCTGTTTTTT.

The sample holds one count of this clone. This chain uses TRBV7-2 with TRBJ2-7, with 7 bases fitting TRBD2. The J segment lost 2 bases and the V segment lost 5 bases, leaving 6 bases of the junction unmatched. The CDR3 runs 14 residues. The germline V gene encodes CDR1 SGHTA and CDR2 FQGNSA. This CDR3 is CASSLRGVPYEQYF. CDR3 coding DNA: TGTGCCAGCAGCCTCCGGGGGGTCCCCTACGAGCAGTACTTC.

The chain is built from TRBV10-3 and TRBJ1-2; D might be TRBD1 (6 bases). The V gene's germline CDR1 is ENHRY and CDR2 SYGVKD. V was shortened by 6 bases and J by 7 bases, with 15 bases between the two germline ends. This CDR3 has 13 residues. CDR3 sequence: CAIRYTGKGGYTF. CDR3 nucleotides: TGTGCCATCAGATATACAGGGAAGGGTGGCTACACCTTC.

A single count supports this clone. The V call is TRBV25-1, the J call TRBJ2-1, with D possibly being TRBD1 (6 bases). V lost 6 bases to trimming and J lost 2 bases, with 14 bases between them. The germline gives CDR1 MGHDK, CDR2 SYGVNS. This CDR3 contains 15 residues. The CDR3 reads CASSGQTTAYNEQFF. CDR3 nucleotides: TGTGCCAGCAGCGGACAGACCACTGCCTACAATGAGCAGTTCTTC.

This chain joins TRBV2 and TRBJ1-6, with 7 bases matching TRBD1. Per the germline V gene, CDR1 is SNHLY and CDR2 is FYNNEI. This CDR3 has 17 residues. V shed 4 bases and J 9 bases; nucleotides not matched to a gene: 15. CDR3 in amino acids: CASSGGRGFVRSSPLHF. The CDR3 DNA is TGTGCCAGCAGTGGGGGCAGGGGGTTTGTCCGCAGTTCACCCCTCCACTTT.

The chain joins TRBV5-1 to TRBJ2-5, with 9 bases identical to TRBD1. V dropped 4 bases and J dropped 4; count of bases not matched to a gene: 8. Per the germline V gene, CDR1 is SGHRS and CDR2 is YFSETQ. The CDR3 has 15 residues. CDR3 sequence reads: CASSIGQGIGETQYF. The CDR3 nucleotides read TGCGCCAGCAGCATCGGACAGGGGATAGGAGAGACCCAGTACTTC.

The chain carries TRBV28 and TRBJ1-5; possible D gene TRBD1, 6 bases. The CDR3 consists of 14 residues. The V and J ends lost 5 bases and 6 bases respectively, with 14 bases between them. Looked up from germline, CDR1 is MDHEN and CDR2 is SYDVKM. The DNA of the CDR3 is TGTGCCAGCAGTACCGGACAGAGGACTCAGCCCCAGCATTTT. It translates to CASSTGQRTQPQHF. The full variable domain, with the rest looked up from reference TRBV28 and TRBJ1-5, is DVKVTQSSRYLVKRTGEKVFLECVQDMDHENMFWYRQDPGLGLRLIYFSYDVKMKEKGDIPEGYSVSREKKERFSLILESASTNQTSMYLCASSTGQRTQPQHFGDGTRLSIL.

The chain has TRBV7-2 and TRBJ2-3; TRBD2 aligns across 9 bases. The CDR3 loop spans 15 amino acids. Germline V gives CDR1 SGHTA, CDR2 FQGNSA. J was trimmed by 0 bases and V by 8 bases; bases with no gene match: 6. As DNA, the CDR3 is TGTGCCAGCTCATTAGCGGGAGCTAGCACAGATACGCAGTATTTT. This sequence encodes CASSLAGASTDTQYF.

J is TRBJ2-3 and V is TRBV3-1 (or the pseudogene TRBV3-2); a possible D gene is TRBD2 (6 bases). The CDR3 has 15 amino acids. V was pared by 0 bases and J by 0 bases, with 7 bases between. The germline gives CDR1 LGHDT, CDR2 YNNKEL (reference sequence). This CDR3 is CASSQEGTSTDTQYF. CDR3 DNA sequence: TGTGCCAGCAGCCAAGAAGGGACTAGCACAGATACGCAGTATTTT.

The CDR3 coding sequence is TGTGCCAGCAGTGAAGTAACAGGGCCCCTCCACTTT. Its translation: CASSEVTGPLHF. The chain carries TRBV2 and TRBJ1-6; TRBD1 might be the D (6 bases). Germline values: CDR1 SNHLY, CDR2 FYNNEI. Trimming took 1 base from V and 13 from J, leaving 8 bases between them. This CDR3 has 12 residues.

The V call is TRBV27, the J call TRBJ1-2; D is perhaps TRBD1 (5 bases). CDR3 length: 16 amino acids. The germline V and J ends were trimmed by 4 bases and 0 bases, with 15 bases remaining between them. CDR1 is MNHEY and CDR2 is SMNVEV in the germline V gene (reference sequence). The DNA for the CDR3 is TGTGCCAGCAGTTCTTTAGGGGCCATACCTAACTATGGCTACACCTTC. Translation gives CASSSLGAIPNYGYTF.

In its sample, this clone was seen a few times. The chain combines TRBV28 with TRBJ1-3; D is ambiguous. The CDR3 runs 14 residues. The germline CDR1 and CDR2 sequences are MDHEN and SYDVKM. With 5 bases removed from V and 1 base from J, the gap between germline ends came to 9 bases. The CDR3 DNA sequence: TGTGCCAGCAGTCACGGCGGATCTGGAAACACCATATATTTT. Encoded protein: CASSHGGSGNTIYF. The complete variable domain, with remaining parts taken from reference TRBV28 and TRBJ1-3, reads DVKVTQSSRYLVKRTGEKVFLECVQDMDHENMFWYRQDPGLGLRLIYFSYDVKMKEKGDIPEGYSVSREKKERFSLILESASTNQTSMYLCASSHGGSGNTIYFGEGSWLTVV.